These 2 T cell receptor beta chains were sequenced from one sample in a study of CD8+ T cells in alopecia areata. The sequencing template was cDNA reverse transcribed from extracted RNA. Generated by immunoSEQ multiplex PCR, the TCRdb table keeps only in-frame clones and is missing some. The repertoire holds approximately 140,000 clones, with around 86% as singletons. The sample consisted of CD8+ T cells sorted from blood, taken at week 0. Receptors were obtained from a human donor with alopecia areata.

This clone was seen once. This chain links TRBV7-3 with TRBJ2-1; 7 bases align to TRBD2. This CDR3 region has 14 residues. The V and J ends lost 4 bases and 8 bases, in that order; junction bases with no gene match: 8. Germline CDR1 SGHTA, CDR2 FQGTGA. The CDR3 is CASSSGLEEDEQFF. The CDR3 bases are TGTGCCAGCAGCTCCGGACTAGAAGAGGATGAGCAGTTCTTC.

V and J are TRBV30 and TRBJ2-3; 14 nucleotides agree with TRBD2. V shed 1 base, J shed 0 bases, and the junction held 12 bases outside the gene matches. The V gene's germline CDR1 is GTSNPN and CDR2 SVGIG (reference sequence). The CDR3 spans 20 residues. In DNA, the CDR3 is TGTGCCTGGAGTGGCGGGACTAGCGGGGGTATCGCTACGAGCACAGATACGCAGTATTTT. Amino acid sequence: CAWSGGTSGGIATSTDTQYF.